This entry features one T cell receptor (beta chain) sequence. This entry belongs to a study of control samples from healthy donors and cancer patients. The CDR3 extends over 13 amino acids. V lost 6 bases and J lost 7, with 15 bases in between. Some clones are missing from TCRdb's copy, which holds only in-frame ones; the method was immunoSEQ multiplex PCR. The sample consists of 120,000 or so clones, roughly 84% of them appearing once. This rearrangement joins TRBV12-3 or TRBV12-4 to TRBJ1-2; D is uncertain. The sample comprised blood. This receptor was obtained from a man in his forties in good health. The CDR3 is CASRYNLRSGYTF. In DNA form, the CDR3 reads TGTGCCAGCAGATACAATCTTAGGTCTGGCTACACCTTC.